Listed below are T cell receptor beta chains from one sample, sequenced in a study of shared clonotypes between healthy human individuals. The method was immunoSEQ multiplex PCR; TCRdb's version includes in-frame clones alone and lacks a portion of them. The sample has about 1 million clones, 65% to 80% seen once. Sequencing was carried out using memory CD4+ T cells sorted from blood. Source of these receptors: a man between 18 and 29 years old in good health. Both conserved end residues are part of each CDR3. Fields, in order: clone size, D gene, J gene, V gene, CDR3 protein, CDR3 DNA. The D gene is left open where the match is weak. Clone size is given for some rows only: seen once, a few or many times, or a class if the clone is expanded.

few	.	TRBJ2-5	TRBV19	CASSIGSGTSAETQYF	TGTGCCAGTAGTATAGGGTCAGGGACGAGTGCAGAGACCCAGTACTTC
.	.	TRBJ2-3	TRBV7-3	CASSLRGVATDTQYF	TGTGCCAGCAGCTTAAGGGGGGTAGCCACAGATACGCAGTATTTT
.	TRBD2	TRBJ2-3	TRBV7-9	CASSLNSGTDTQYF	TGTGCCAGCAGCCTAAATAGCGGGACAGATACGCAGTATTTT
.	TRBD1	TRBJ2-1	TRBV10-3	CAIKEGTGAQFF	TGTGCCATCAAGGAAGGGACAGGGGCGCAGTTCTTC
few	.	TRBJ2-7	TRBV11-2	CASSSYGGAYEQYF	TGTGCCAGCAGCTCTTATGGGGGAGCGTACGAGCAGTACTTC
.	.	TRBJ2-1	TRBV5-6	CASSFFSLSSYNEQFF	TGTGCCAGCAGCTTTTTCAGTTTGAGCTCCTACAATGAGCAGTTCTTC
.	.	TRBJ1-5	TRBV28	CALEKWDQPQHF	TGTGCTCTGGAGAAGTGGGATCAGCCCCAGCATTTT
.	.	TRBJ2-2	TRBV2	CASSEEMTGELFF	TGTGCCAGCAGTGAAGAAATGACCGGGGAGCTGTTTTTT
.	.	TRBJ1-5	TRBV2	CASSLDSTQPQHF	TGTGCCAGCAGTTTGGACAGTACTCAGCCCCAGCATTTT
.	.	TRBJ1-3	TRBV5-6	CASSPLGGPGNTIYF	TGTGCCAGCAGCCCATTAGGGGGGCCGGGAAACACCATATATTTT
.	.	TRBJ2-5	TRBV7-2	CASSSVTQGGKGETQYF	TGTGCCAGCAGCTCCGTTACTCAGGGGGGAAAAGGAGAGACCCAGTACTTC
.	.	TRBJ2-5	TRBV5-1	CASRPGTPKPQETQYF	TGCGCCAGCAGACCAGGGACACCTAAACCGCAAGAGACCCAGTACTTC
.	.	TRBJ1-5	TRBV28	CATWGPSNQPQHF	TGTGCCACGTGGGGTCCTAGCAATCAGCCCCAGCATTTT
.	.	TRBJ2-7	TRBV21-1	CASSAIPGTRPYEQYF	TGTGCCAGCAGCGCAATACCGGGGACAAGGCCTTACGAGCAGTACTTC
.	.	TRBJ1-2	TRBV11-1	CASSMTSGAGLYGGYTF	TGTGCCAGCAGCATGACGTCCGGGGCCGGACTCTATGGAGGCTACACCTTC
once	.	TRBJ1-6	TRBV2	CASQGPRLHF	TGTGCCAGCCAGGGCCCTCGCCTCCACTTT
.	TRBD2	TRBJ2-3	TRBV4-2	CASSQEGTAGSGADTQYF	TGTGCCAGCAGCCAAGAGGGGACCGCCGGGAGCGGGGCAGATACGCAGTATTTT
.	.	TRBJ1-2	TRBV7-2	CASSLGQGSYGYTF	TGTGCCAGCAGCTTAGGGCAGGGGAGCTATGGCTACACCTTC
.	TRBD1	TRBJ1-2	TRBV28	CASRGGQGTRNYGYTF	TGTGCCAGCAGGGGTGGACAGGGGACAAGGAACTATGGCTACACCTTC
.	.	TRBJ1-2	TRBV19	CASTPGGLNYGYTF	TGTGCCAGTACCCCCGGGGGGTTAAACTATGGCTACACCTTC
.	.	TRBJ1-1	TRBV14	CASSRRAPRGNTEAFF	TGTGCCAGCAGCCGAAGGGCTCCCCGGGGGAACACTGAAGCTTTCTTT
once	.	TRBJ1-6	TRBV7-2	CASSQAGLNNLSPLHF	TGTGCCAGCAGCCAAGCGGGACTTAATAATCTCTCACCCCTCCACTTT
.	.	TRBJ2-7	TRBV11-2	CASSFRATASGLYEQYF	TGTGCCAGCAGCTTCCGGGCCACAGCCAGCGGCCTCTACGAGCAGTACTTC
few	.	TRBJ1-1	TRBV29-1	CSARDTLNTEAFF	TGCAGCGCTCGGGACACGTTGAACACTGAAGCTTTCTTT
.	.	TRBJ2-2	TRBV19	CASPLIARAGVSGELFF	TGTGCCAGCCCCTTGATTGCCAGGGCAGGGGTTTCGGGGGAGCTGTTTTTT
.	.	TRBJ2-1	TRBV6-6	CASSPENWGNEQFF	TGTGCCAGCAGTCCCGAGAATTGGGGCAATGAGCAGTTCTTC
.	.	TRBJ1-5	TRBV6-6	CASSFGRTSENQPQHF	TGTGCCAGCAGTTTTGGGAGGACATCCGAAAATCAGCCCCAGCATTTT
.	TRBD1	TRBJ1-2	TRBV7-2	CASSQSGTVNYGYTF	TGTGCCAGCAGCCAATCCGGGACAGTTAACTATGGCTACACCTTC
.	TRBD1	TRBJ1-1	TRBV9	CASSVGGQEVTEAFF	TGTGCCAGCAGCGTAGGCGGACAGGAGGTCACTGAAGCTTTCTTT
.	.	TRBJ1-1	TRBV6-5	CASMGGDTEAFF	TGTGCCAGCATGGGCGGAGACACTGAAGCTTTCTTT
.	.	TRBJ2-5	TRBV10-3	CAISDTAEETQYF	TGTGCCATCAGTGATACGGCAGAAGAGACCCAGTACTTC
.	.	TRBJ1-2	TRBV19	CASSRGGYGYTF	TGTGCCAGTAGTAGGGGAGGCTATGGCTACACCTTC
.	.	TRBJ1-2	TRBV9	CASSVDPGANYGYTF	TGTGCCAGCAGCGTAGACCCGGGGGCGAACTATGGCTACACCTTC
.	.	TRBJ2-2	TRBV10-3	CAIRGGTSGPGELFF	TGTGCCATCAGGGGAGGGACATCGGGCCCCGGGGAGCTGTTTTTT
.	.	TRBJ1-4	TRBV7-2	CASSFGGGNEKLFF	TGTGCCAGCAGCTTTGGGGGGGGTAATGAAAAACTGTTTTTT
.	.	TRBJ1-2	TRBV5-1	CASSRRPGTEGYTF	TGCGCCAGCAGCCGCCGGCCGGGTACGGAGGGCTACACCTTC
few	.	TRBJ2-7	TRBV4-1	CASSIRTSLEEQYF	TGCGCCAGCAGCATCCGGACGTCCCTTGAAGAGCAGTACTTC
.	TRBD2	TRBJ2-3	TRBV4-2	CASSQSSGGSTDTQYF	TGTGCCAGCAGCCAAAGTAGCGGGGGTAGCACAGATACGCAGTATTTT
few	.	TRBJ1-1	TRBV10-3	CAISRETGMNTEAFF	TGTGCCATCAGCAGAGAGACGGGTATGAACACTGAAGCTTTCTTT
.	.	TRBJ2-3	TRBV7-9	CASSQDRGTQYF	TGTGCCAGCAGCCAAGATAGGGGTACGCAGTATTTT
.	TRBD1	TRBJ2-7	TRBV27	CASSLRTGGYEQYF	TGTGCCAGCAGTTTACGGACAGGGGGCTACGAGCAGTACTTC
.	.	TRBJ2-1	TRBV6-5	CASGRGLVNEQFF	TGTGCCAGCGGAAGGGGGTTGGTCAATGAGCAGTTCTTC
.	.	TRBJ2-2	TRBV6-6	CASSPPESVAGELFF	TGTGCCAGCAGTCCCCCCGAATCGGTCGCCGGGGAGCTGTTTTTT
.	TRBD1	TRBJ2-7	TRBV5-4	CASSSPGQPYEQYF	TGTGCCAGCAGCTCACCGGGACAGCCCTACGAGCAGTACTTC
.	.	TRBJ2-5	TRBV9	CASSVGGQETQYF	TGTGCCAGCAGCGTTGGGGGTCAAGAGACCCAGTACTTC
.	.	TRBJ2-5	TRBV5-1	CASSRRGQETQYF	TGCGCCAGCAGCCGTCGGGGACAAGAGACCCAGTACTTC
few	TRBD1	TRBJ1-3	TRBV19	CASSDTGANTIYF	TGTGCCAGTAGCGATACAGGGGCCAACACCATATATTTT
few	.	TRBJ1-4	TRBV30	CAWSGRGGEKLFF	TGTGCCTGGAGTGGGAGAGGGGGGGAAAAACTGTTTTTT
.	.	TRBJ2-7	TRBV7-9	CASSLESTEQYF	TGTGCCAGCAGCTTAGAGTCCACCGAGCAGTACTTC
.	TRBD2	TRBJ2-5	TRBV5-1	CASSRITSGGETQYF	TGCGCCAGCAGCCGCATAACTAGCGGGGGAGAGACCCAGTACTTC
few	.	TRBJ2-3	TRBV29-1	CSTQTGYGRTDTQYF	TGCAGCACTCAAACAGGGTATGGTCGCACAGATACGCAGTATTTT
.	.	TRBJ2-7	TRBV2	CASNRNAGVEEQYF	TGTGCCAGCAACAGGAATGCAGGGGTAGAGGAGCAGTACTTC